The clone carrying this T cell receptor beta chain occurred once. The antigen remains undetermined. Germline-derived CDR1 and CDR2 are SGHTA and FQGNSA. V lost 3 bases, J lost 5 bases, and 10 bases lay in between. The CDR3 contains 13 residues. Baseline, cycle 4 day 1, and cycle 7 day 1 were the blood sampling points. Data came from immunoSEQ multiplex PCR; TCRdb stores just in-frame clones and leaves some out. Counted here are about 73,000 clones, about 93% occurring once; the ten biggest clones make up approximately 0.55%. This specimen belongs to a study of OX40 agonist ivuxolimab in advanced cancers. Study-wide background: Of mixed ages from roughly 23 to 85 and averaging about 56 years, the group was about 80% male.

Study results and limitations: With doses of 0.1-3.0 mg/kg, partial responders showed among the lowest clonal expansion.

The sequence was obtained from an adult with an advanced solid tumor such as melanoma, head and neck, liver or kidney cancer. Sample: CD4+ or CD8+ T cells sorted from blood, taken in a trial of the OX40 agonist ivuxolimab. V is TRBV7-2 and J is TRBJ2-5, with D hard to call. DNA for the CDR3: TGTGCCAGCAGCTTGAGACCCGGGGAGACCCAGTACTTC. Protein: CASSLRPGETQYF.